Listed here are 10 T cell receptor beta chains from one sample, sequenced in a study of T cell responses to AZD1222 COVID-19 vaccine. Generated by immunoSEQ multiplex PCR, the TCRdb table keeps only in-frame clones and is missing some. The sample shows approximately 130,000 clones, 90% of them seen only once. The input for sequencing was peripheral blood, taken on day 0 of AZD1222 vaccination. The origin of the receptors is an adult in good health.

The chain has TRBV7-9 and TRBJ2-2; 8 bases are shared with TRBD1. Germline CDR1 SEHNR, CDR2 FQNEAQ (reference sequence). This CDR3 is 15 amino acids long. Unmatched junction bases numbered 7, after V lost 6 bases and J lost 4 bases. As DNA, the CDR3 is TGTGCCAGCAGACGGACAGGGAGTCGCACCGGGGAGCTGTTTTTT. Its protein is CASRRTGSRTGELFF.

The CDR3 region has the DNA TGTGCCAGCATACCACTACCAGATAACTATGGCTACACCTTC. It is translated as CASIPLPDNYGYTF. This chain uses TRBV7-3 with TRBJ1-2; no clear D. Germline V gene sequence: CDR1 SGHTA, CDR2 FQGTGA. The CDR3 contains 14 residues. Trimming cost V 7 bases and J 1 base, with 13 bases left between them.

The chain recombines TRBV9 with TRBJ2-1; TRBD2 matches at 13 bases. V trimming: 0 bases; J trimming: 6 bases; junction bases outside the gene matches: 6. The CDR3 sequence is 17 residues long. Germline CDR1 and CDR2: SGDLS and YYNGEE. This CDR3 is CASSVGVTSGRANEQFF. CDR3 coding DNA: TGTGCCAGCAGCGTAGGCGTAACTAGCGGGAGGGCCAATGAGCAGTTCTTC.

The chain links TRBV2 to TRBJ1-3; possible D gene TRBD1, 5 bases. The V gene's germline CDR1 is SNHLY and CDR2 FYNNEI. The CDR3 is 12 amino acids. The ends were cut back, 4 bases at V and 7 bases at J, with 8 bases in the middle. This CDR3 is CASSAGENTIYF. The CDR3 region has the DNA TGTGCCAGCAGTGCGGGGGAGAACACCATATATTTT.

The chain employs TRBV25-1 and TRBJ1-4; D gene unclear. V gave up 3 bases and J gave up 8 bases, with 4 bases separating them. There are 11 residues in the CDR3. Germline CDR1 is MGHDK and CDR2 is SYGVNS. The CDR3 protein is CASSEGEKLFF. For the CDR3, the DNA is TGTGCCAGCAGTGAGGGGGAAAAACTGTTTTTT.

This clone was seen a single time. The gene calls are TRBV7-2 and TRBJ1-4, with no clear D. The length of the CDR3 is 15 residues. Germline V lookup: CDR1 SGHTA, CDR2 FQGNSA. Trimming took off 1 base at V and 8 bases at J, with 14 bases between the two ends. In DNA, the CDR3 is TGTGCCAGCAGCTTAGAGGGCAGGTCCGGGGAAAAACTGTTTTTT. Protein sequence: CASSLEGRSGEKLFF.

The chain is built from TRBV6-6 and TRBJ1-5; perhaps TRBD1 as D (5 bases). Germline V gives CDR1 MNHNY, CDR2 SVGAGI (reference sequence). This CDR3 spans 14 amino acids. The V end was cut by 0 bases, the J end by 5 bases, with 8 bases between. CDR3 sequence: CASSYSRVDQPQHF. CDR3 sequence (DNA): TGTGCCAGCAGTTACTCCAGGGTCGATCAGCCCCAGCATTTT.

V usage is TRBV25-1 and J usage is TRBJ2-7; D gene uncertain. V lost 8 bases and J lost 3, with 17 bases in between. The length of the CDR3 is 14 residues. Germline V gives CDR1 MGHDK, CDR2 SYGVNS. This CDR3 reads CASAESSLRYEQYF. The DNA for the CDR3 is TGTGCCAGCGCAGAGTCTTCCCTACGCTACGAGCAGTACTTC.

The CDR3 sequence: CASTREPAAGDYEQYF. CDR3 nucleotide sequence: TGCGCCAGCACCCGCGAACCCGCAGCGGGAGACTACGAGCAGTACTTC. The V and J genes are TRBV4-1 and TRBJ2-7, with 8 positions matching TRBD2. Germline V gene data show CDR1 as MGHRA and CDR2 as YSYEKL. The length of the CDR3 is 16 residues. The trim removed 7 bases at V and 3 bases at J, leaving 14 bases unmatched.

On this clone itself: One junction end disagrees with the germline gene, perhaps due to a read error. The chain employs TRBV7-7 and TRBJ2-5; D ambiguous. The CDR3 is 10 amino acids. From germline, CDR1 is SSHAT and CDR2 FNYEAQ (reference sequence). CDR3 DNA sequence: TGTGCTAGCACCGGACGTAGCCAGTACTTC. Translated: CASTGRSQYF.